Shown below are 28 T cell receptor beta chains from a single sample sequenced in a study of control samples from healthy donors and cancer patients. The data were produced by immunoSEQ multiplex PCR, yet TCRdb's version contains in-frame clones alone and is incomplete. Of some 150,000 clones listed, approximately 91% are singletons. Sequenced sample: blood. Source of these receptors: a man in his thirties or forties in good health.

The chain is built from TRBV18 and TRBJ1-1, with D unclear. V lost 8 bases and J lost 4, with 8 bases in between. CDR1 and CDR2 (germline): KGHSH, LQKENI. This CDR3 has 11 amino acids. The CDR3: CASATGTEAFF. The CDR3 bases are TGTGCCAGCGCAACTGGCACTGAAGCTTTCTTT.

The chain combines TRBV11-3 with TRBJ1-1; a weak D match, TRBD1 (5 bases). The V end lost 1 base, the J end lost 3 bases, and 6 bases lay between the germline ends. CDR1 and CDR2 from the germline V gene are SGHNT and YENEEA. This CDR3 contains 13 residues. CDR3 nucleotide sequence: TGTGCCAGCAGCTTAGGACAGCACACTGAAGCTTTCTTT. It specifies CASSLGQHTEAFF. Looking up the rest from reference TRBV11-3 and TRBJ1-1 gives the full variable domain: EAGVVQSPRYKIIEKKQPVAFWCNPISGHNTLYWYLQNLGQGPELLIRYENEEAVDDSQLPKDRFSAERLKGVDSTLKIQPAELGDSAVYLCASSLGQHTEAFFGQGTRLTVV.

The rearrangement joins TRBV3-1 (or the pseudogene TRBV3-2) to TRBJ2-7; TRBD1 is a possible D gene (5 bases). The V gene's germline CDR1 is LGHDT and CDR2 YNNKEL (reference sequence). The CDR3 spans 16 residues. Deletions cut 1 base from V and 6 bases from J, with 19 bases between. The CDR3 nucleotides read TGTGCCAGCAGCCAAGGAGGCAGGGTTCGGCCACTCGAGCAGTACTTC. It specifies CASSQGGRVRPLEQYF.

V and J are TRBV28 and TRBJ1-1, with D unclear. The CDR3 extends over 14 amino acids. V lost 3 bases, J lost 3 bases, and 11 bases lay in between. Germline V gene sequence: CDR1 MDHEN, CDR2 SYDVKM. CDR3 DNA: TGTGCCAGCAGTTTCCCCGGGGAGGACACTGAAGCTTTCTTT. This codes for CASSFPGEDTEAFF.

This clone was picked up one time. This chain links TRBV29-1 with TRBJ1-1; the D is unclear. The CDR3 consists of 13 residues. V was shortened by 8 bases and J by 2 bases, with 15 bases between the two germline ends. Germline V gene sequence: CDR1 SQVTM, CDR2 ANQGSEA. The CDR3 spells CSSSLAANTEAFF. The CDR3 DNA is TGCAGCTCCTCGCTGGCGGCTAACACTGAAGCTTTCTTT.

The CDR3 DNA reads TGTGCCAGCACCCCCGGGGAATCAGCCGAGCAGTACTTC. This gives the protein CASTPGESAEQYF. The chain carries TRBV7-9 and TRBJ2-7, with D possibly being TRBD2 (5 bases). The CDR3 totals 13 residues. Looked up from germline, CDR1 is SEHNR and CDR2 is FQNEAQ (reference sequence). V lost 7 bases to trimming and J lost 6 bases, with 16 bases between them.

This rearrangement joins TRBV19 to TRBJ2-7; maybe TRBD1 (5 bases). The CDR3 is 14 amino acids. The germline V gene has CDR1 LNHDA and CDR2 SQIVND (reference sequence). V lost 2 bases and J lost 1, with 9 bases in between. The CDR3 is CASSISSGSYEQYF. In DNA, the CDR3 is TGTGCCAGTAGTATATCATCAGGGTCCTACGAGCAGTACTTC.

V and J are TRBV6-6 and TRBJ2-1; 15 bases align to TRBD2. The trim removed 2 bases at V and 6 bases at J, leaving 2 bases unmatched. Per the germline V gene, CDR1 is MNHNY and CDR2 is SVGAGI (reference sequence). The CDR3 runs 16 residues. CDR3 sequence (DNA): TGTGCCAGCAGTTACCCGGGACTAGCGGGGGGCAATGAGCAGTTCTTC. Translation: CASSYPGLAGGNEQFF.

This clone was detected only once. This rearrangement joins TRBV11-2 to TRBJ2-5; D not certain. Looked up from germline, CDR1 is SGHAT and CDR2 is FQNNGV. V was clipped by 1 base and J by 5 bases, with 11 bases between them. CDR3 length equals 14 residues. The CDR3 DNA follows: TGTGCCAGCAGCTTAGGCCCCCATGGGGAGACCCAGTACTTC. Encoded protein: CASSLGPHGETQYF. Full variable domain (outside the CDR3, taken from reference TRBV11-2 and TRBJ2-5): EAGVAQSPRYKIIEKRQSVAFWCNPISGHATLYWYQQILGQGPKLLIQFQNNGVVDDSQLPKDRFSAERLKGVDSTLKIQPAKLEDSAVYLCASSLGPHGETQYFGPGTRLLVL.

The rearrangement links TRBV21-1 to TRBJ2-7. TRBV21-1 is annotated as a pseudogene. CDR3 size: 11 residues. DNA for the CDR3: TGTGCCAGCAGCAAACGGCGCGAGCAGTACTTC. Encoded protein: CASSKRREQYF.

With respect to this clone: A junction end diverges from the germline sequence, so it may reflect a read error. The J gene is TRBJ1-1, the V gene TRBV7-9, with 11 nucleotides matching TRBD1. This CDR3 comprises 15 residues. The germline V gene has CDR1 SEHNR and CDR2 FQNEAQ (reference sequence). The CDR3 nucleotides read TGTACCAGCAGCTTAGGCGGGACAGGGGGCACTGAAGCTTTCTTT. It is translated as CTSSLGGTGGTEAFF.

The CDR3 loop reads CASSLGRQYTF. The CDR3 DNA sequence: TGTGCCAGCAGTTTAGGTCGACAGTACACCTTC. The chain links TRBV12-3 or TRBV12-4 to TRBJ1-2, with a tentative D call TRBD1 (5 bases). This CDR3 is 11 amino acids long. The V end lost 1 base, the J end lost 11 bases, and 8 bases lay between the germline ends.

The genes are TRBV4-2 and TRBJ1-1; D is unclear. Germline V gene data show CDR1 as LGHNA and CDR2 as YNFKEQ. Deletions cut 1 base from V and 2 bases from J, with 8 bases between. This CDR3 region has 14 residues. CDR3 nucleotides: TGTGCCAGCAGCCAAGCCCCGGGTAACACTGAAGCTTTCTTT. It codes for CASSQAPGNTEAFF.

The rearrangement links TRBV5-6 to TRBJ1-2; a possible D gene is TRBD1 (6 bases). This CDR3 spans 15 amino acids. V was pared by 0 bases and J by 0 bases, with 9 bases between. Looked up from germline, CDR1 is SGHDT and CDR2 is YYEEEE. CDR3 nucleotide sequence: TGTGCCAGCAGCTTGGGCAGGACAGCTAACTATGGCTACACCTTC. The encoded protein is CASSLGRTANYGYTF.

CDR3 DNA sequence: TGTGCCAGCAGCCAAGTTGGAGGGGGGGCAGCAGATACGCAGTATTTT. This encodes CASSQVGGGAADTQYF. V gene TRBV4-2 combines with J gene TRBJ2-3, with D possibly TRBD2 on 7 matching bases. The CDR3 is 16 amino acids. Germline CDR1 and CDR2: LGHNA and YNFKEQ. V lost 1 base and J lost 4, with 15 bases in between.

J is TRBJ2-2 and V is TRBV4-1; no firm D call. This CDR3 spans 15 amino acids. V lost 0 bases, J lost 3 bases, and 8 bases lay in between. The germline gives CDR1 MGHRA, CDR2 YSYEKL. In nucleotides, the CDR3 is TGCGCCAGCAGCCAAGATCGGAGTTACACCGGGGAGCTGTTTTTT. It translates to CASSQDRSYTGELFF.

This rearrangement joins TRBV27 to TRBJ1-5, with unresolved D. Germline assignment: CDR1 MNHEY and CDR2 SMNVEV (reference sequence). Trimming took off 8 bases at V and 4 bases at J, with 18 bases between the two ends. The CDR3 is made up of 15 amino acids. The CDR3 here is CASYFQQTQNQPQHF. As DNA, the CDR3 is TGTGCCAGCTACTTCCAACAGACTCAGAATCAGCCCCAGCATTTT.

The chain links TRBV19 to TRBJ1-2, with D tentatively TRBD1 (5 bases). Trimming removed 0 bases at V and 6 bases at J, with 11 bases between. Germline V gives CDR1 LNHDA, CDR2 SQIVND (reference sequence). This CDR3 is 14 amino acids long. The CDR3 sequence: CASSIDDSVNGYTF. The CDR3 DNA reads TGTGCCAGTAGTATAGATGACAGCGTTAATGGCTACACCTTC.

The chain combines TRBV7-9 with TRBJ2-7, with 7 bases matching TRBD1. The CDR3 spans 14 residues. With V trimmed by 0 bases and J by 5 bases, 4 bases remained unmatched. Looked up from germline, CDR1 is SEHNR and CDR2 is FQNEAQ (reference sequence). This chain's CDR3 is CASSLARQGNEQYF. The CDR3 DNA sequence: TGTGCCAGCAGCTTAGCTCGACAGGGAAACGAGCAGTACTTC. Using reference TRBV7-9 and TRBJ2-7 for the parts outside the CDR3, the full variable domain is DTGVSQNPRHKITKRGQNVTFRCDPISEHNRLYWYRQTLGQGPEFLTYFQNEAQLEKSRLLSDRFSAERPKGSFSTLEIQRTEQGDSAMYLCASSLARQGNEQYFGPGTRLTVT.

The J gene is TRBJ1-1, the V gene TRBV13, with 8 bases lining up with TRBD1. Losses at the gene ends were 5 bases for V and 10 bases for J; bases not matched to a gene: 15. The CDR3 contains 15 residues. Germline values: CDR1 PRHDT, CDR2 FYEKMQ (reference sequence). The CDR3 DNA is TGTGCCAGCAGCCCGACGACAGGGGCTACCGGTAGAGCTTTCTTT. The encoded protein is CASSPTTGATGRAFF. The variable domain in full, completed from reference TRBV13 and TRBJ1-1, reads AAGVIQSPRHLIKEKRETATLKCYPIPRHDTVYWYQQGPGQDPQFLISFYEKMQSDKGSIPDRFSAQQFSDYHSELNMSSLELGDSALYFCASSPTTGATGRAFFGQGTRLTVV.

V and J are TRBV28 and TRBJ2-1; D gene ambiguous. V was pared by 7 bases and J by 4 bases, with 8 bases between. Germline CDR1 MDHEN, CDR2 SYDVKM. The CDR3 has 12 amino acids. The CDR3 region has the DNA TGTGCCAGCAAAGACCAGTACAATGAGCAGTTCTTC. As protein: CASKDQYNEQFF.

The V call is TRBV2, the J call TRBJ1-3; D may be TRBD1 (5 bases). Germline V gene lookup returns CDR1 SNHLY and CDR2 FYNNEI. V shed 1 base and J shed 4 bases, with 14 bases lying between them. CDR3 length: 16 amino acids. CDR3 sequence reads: CASSEVVFWGGNTIYF. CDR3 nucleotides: TGTGCCAGCAGTGAAGTCGTCTTCTGGGGGGGAAACACCATATATTTT.

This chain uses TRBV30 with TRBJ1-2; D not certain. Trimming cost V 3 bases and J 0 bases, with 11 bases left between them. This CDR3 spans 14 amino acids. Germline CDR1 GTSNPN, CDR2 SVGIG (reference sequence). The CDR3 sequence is CAWSPGVANYGYTF. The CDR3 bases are TGTGCCTGGAGCCCAGGAGTGGCTAACTATGGCTACACCTTC. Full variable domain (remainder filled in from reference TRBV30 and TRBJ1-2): SQTIHQWPATLVQPVGSPLSLECTVEGTSNPNLYWYRQAAGRGLQLLFYSVGIGQISSEVPQNLSASRPQDRQFILSSKKLLLSDSGFYLCAWSPGVANYGYTFGSGTRLTVV.

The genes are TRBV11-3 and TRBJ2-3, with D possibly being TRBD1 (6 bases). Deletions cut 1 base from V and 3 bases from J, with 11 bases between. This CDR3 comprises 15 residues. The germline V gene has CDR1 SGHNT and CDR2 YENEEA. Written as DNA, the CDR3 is TGTGCCAGCAGCTTAGTGAACAGGGAAACAGATACGCAGTATTTT. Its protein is CASSLVNRETDTQYF.

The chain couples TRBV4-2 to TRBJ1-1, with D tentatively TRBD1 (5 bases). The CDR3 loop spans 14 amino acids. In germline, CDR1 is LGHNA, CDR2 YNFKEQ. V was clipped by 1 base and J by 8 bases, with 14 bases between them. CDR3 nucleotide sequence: TGTGCCAGCAGCCAAGTTGAGGAGGACAAAGAAGCTTTCTTT. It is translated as CASSQVEEDKEAFF.

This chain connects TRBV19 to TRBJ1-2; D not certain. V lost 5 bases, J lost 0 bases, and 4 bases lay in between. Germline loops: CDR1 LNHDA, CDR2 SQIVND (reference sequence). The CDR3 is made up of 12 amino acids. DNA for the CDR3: TGTGCCAGTAGTCTGACTAACTATGGCTACACCTTC. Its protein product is CASSLTNYGYTF.

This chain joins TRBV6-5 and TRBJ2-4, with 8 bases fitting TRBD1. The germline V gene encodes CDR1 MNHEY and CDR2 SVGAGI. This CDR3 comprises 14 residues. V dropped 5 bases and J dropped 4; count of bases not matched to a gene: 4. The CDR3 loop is CASSPDRGKNIQYF. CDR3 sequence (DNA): TGTGCCAGCAGTCCCGACAGGGGTAAAAACATTCAGTACTTC.

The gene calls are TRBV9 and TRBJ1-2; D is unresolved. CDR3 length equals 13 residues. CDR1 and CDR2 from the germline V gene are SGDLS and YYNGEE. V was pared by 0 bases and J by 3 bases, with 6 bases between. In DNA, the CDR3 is TGTGCCAGCAGCGTAGGCCAGCACTATGGCTACACCTTC. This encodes CASSVGQHYGYTF. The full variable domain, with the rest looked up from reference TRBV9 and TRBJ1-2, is DSGVTQTPKHLITATGQRVTLRCSPRSGDLSVYWYQQSLDQGLQFLIQYYNGEERAKGNILERFSAQQFPDLHSELNLSSLELGDSALYFCASSVGQHYGYTFGSGTRLTVV.